The source of this TCR beta chain is a study of identical twins. TCRdb recomputed calls from the 5' RACE reads with MiXCR, one row per CDR3 protein. The repertoire holds about 200,000 distinct CDR3 sequences, with about a sixth as singletons. Everyone who donated was a healthy Caucasian. This CDR3 is built from 16 residues. Germline CDR1 reads MNHEY; CDR2 reads SMNVEV (reference sequence). V was clipped by 5 bases and J by 9 bases; unmatched bases: 13. Only one count was recorded for this clonotype. The antigen is not known. Study conclusions and caveats: Conclusions were drawn cross-sectionally by statistical analysis, without following the same donors.

The same specimen was also included in a second study, on T cells expressing NK-cell markers. Turning to that study: Source material for TCR beta repertoires consisted of sorted CD3+CD56+NKG2C+, CD3+CD56+NKG2C- and CD3+CD56-NKG2C+ T cells. Topping the CD3+CD56-NKG2C+ fraction as well were these clonotypes, in a few donors.

V and J are TRBV27 and TRBJ2-1; the match to TRBD2 covers 10 bases. Material for sequencing was CD8+ T cells sorted from blood. This clonotype was sampled from a woman aged 18-29 years in good health. The CDR3 sequence is CASSPLLAGARGEQFF. The CDR3 DNA follows: TGTGCCAGCAGTCCCCTCCTAGCGGGGGCGCGTGGTGAGCAGTTCTTC.